The present entry profiles one T cell receptor (beta chain) with its context. Its antigen is still unknown. This CDR3 spans 16 amino acids. Germline-derived CDR1 and CDR2 are LNHDA and SQIVND (reference sequence). With V trimmed by 3 bases and J by 7 bases, 8 bases remained unmatched. Primers for the PCR totalled 60 Vbeta and 13 Jbeta. The assay was immunoSEQ multiplex PCR, and TCRdb's table has in-frame clones only and misses some. Among more than 95,000 clones, just over 75% were seen once, and the ten largest hold more than 6.5%. The sample is drawn from a study of cytomegalovirus exposure and HLA in healthy donors. Study conclusions and caveats: CMV serostatus was the only recorded immune exposure for donors.

The chain joins TRBV19 to TRBJ1-5; TRBD1 agrees at 11 bases. Sequenced: PBMCs. This receptor was obtained from a man aged 35 to 55 in good health and CMV-seropositive. The chain's CDR3 is CASSIRTGGFRQPQHF. CDR3 in DNA: TGTGCCAGTAGTATTCGGACAGGGGGCTTCAGGCAGCCCCAGCATTTT.